The rows below give T cell receptor beta chains drawn from one sample of a study of blood T cell repertoires in COVID-19. Some clones are missing from TCRdb's copy, which holds only in-frame ones; the method was immunoSEQ multiplex PCR. The sample carries about 120,000 clones, more than 75% recorded once. Material: peripheral blood. The receptor source for this set is a man between 65 and 85 years old with acute or convalescent COVID-19. The conserved cysteine and the conserved F or W are not part of the CDR3 here. Rows may omit the clone size; those that give it use once, few, many or a size class.

TRBJ2-1,NA,TRBV12-3/TRBV12-4,ASSFEGYNEQF
TRBJ1-6,NA,TRBV30,AWRGRDRYNSPLH
TRBJ2-3,NA,TRBV10-3,AISLTGADTQY
TRBJ2-7,NA,TRBV6-5,ASRPTSAKPYEQY
TRBJ1-1,NA,TRBV5-1,ASGRQGGTEAF
TRBJ1-2,NA,TRBV6-1,ASSDTDRDYT
TRBJ2-3,NA,TRBV5-1,ASRLQGATDTQY
TRBJ2-3,NA,TRBV19,ASTRWGQGSTDTQY
TRBJ1-2,NA,TRBV6-1,ASSGRQGQANYGYT
TRBJ1-2,NA,TRBV19,ASSAQGLGYT
TRBJ1-1,NA,TRBV10-2,ASSDGTNGPNTEAF
TRBJ2-1,NA,TRBV10-1,ASSMTVAANEQF
TRBJ1-1,few,TRBV28,ASSGGGVMNTEAF
TRBJ1-5,NA,TRBV18,ASSATGDQPQH
TRBJ2-4,NA,TRBV5-1,ASSLERGERGNIQY
TRBJ2-3,NA,TRBV10-3,AISGPRGGTDTQY
TRBJ1-4,NA,TRBV15,ATSRGAGVDEKLF
TRBJ2-3,NA,TRBV5-4,ASSLMGQAVDTQY
TRBJ2-4,NA,TRBV15,ATSRGRENIQY
TRBJ1-2,few,TRBV7-9,ASSLTNVGYT
TRBJ1-2,NA,TRBV28,ASTRTDYGYT
TRBJ2-3,NA,TRBV11-3,ASSAPGLWEDTQY
TRBJ2-5,NA,TRBV5-1,ASSLRQLETQY
TRBJ1-1,NA,TRBV18,ASSTNPTGTGGLNTEAF
TRBJ1-2,NA,TRBV7-9,ASSLDGTDYGYT
TRBJ1-3,once,TRBV2,ASNGQGRNTIY
TRBJ2-5,NA,TRBV3-1/TRBV3-2,ASSAGQALQETQY
TRBJ2-7,NA,TRBV6-5,ASSRTGPYEQY
TRBJ2-1,NA,TRBV28,ASSTGQGANEQF
TRBJ2-7,NA,TRBV10-3,ATGTSGRTSYEQY
TRBJ2-1,NA,TRBV18,ASSPQGLHDNEQF
TRBJ1-2,NA,TRBV28,ASGVIRTGGGYGYT
TRBJ2-3,NA,TRBV24-1,ATSHSGGGGAPDTQY
TRBJ2-1,NA,TRBV10-3,AISPGLGSYNEQF
TRBJ2-2,few,TRBV12-3/TRBV12-4,ASSFGGELF
TRBJ1-1,NA,TRBV5-4,ASSPFRAGGEAF
TRBJ1-2,once,TRBV30,AWIAGQGYGYT
TRBJ1-1,NA,TRBV30,AWSSGLEAF
TRBJ2-7,NA,TRBV28,ASSFSRGKYEQY
TRBJ1-1,NA,TRBV24-1,ATSGVGGKAEAF
TRBJ2-2,NA,TRBV9,ASSVNLNTGELF
TRBJ2-1,NA,TRBV5-8,ASTSLATSYNEQF
TRBJ1-3,NA,TRBV23-1,ASSPMTGRGNTIY
TRBJ2-7,NA,TRBV5-1,ASSFEKNSYEQY